This T cell receptor (beta chain) is drawn from a study of blood T cells in healthy people across ages. Notes on this clonotype: Its antigen is still unknown. One end of the junction is discordant with germline, which a read error may explain.

Primed by a sample-barcoded 5' primer and a J-beta primer mix, a second PCR proceeded for about 6 to 12 cycles. Each cDNA was tagged by a template-switch adaptor containing 12 random nucleotides. Every sample returned 2.5 million or more CDR3-containing paired-end reads. TCRdb redid the calling of the 5' RACE reads with MiXCR, one entry per CDR3 protein. The table shows around 1,600,000 distinct CDR3 sequences, with 35% to 45% occurring only once. This CDR3 is 14 amino acids long. The germline V gene encodes CDR1 SNHLY and CDR2 FYNNEI. Notes on the study in general: Strong correlation was found linking TCR beta diversity to naive T cell percentage.

The chain carries TRBV2 and TRBJ1-2; D gene uncertain. This TCR was sampled from a woman between 18 and 30 years old in good health. Sequenced input: blood. In DNA form, the CDR3 reads TGTGCCAGCAGTGCCCTCTCTTCTAACTACGGCTACACCTTC. Its protein product is CASSALSSNYGYTF.